This record looks at one T cell receptor (beta chain) sequence and its context. Its antigen remains undetermined. Per-nucleotide qualities are absent, and no much larger clonotype sits a single base away. Receptor libraries were prepared by the immunoSEQ multiplex PCR assay. This is the immuneACCESS table as TCRdb keeps it, with only in-frame sequences that have V and J called. A part of the clones is gone; compared with another copy, unresolved V genes explain less than half, and the rest is unexplained. A total of 40,000 or so clones appear in this sample, 90% of them only once. 5% to 6% of the sample is held by the ten biggest clonotypes. This sample was taken from a study of T cell changes during pregnancy in multiple sclerosis (dated by TCRdb to the late 2010s). For context, the study as a whole: Changes in the T cell repertoire over the course of pregnancy were examined in this study in women with multiple sclerosis.

The sample consisted of peripheral blood, taken in the third trimester of pregnancy. The sequence came from a female donor in good health, enrolled as a control in a pregnancy study.

The CDR3 sequence is CASSELATGISGNTIYF. The nucleotide sequence is TGTGCCAGCAGTGAATTGGCGACAGGGATCTCTGGAAACACCATATATTTT. This chain is built from TRBV2 and TRBJ1-3, with TRBD1 matching 7 junction bases. Compared with germline, V lacks 2 bases and J lacks 0 bases; bases without a gene match: 7. From the germline V gene, CDR1 is SNHLY and CDR2 is FYNNEI. The CDR3 spans 17 residues, from the cysteine through the phenylalanine. Only the CDR3 part of the read is kept: 51 bases, read in frame from the first base.